Sequencing of this T cell receptor (beta chain) was carried out in a study of shared clonotypes between healthy human individuals. Germline lookup yields CDR1 MDHEN and CDR2 SYDVKM. V lost 6 bases and J lost 2, with 16 bases in between. The CDR3 sequence is 16 residues long. Sequencing was performed with immunoSEQ multiplex PCR; in TCRdb, only in-frame clones are kept and a portion is missing. The data hold 2 million or so clones, with over 85% observed a single time. V usage is TRBV28 and J usage is TRBJ2-2, with D possibly being TRBD1 (5 bases). Sequenced sample: naive CD4+ T cells sorted from blood. The subset here: CD45RA+ positively selected. The receptor was derived from a man younger than 35 in good health. The DNA of the CDR3 is TGTGCCAGCAGCCCCGCCGGACATCTCAACACCGGGGAGCTGTTTTTT. It yields the protein CASSPAGHLNTGELFF.